This T cell receptor (beta chain) was identified in a study of T cell repertoires in cytomegalovirus infection (dated by TCRdb to between 2019 and 2020). With regard to the full study: The peptide stimulations were aimed at well-studied HLA-B-restricted epitopes as well as recently identified HLA-C-restricted CMV epitopes, whose presentation resists viral immunomodulation. Donor HLA type was relevant to the analysis, because carriage of CMV infection together with the matching HLA type was indicated by public TCR beta signatures. The study at large found these results: The ex vivo response was dominated by HLA-C-restricted CMV-specific TCR beta clonotypes, which also provided the single most frequent clonotype in two of eight donors. Cumulative frequency of public TCR beta family members discriminated carriers of CMV infection plus the relevant HLA type in this cohort and an independent approximately 350-donor cohort.

Reading the label with the study, this specimen's treatment or condition is: in vitro stimulation with specific CMV peptide epitopes to enrich CMV-specific T cells. This clonotype was seen many times. This clone's antigen is unknown. Per-nucleotide qualities are absent, and no much larger clonotype sits a single base away. Looking up the germline V gene (reference sequence) yields CDR1 LNHDA and CDR2 SQIVND. The CDR3, cysteine through phenylalanine, is 14 amino acids long. The entry retains the CDR3 DNA only, 42 bases that are in frame from base 1. V is clipped by 6 bases and J by 5 bases, and the sequence between their germline boundaries is 16 bases long. Sequencing relied on an Illumina HiSeq 1500. TCRdb handled the public reads itself, with Q25 trimming in fastp and clone calling in MiXCR, and kept productive beta chains. Every CDR3 protein is listed once, alongside the most common genes and DNA of its rows. For this sample the table gives approximately 990,000 distinct CDR3 sequences, of which approximately 32% were detected only once. 13% of the sample lies in the top ten.

The V and J segments used are TRBV19 and TRBJ1-2; the D gene is possibly TRBD1, with 5 bases matching. Sequencing used cultured CD8+ T cells from PBMCs, obtained from culture after CMV antigen stimulation. This clonotype was sampled from a human donor in good health (CMV status not recorded). Some clones in this sample may be carry-over from other donors' samples. The nucleotides are TGTGCCAGTAGAAGGGAGGGGTACGAGTATGGCTACACCTTC. Its translation reads: CASRREGYEYGYTF.